The 7 T cell receptor beta chains presented below share a single source sample, sequenced in a study of blood T cells in healthy people across ages. Together with a sample-barcoded 5' primer, a J-beta primer mix was included in a second PCR lasting about 6 to 11 cycles. TCRdb processed the 5' RACE reads anew with MiXCR; each CDR3 protein has one entry. The profile shows some 1.4 million distinct CDR3 sequences, around 39% of them singletons. Sequencing was performed on blood. These TCRs come from a woman aged 18-30 years in good health.

The chain couples TRBV5-1 to TRBJ2-6; D is undetermined. The CDR3 is made up of 17 amino acids. Trimming left V 2 bases short and J 0 bases short, with 12 bases between. CDR1 SGHRS and CDR2 YFSETQ come from the germline V gene. The CDR3 loop reads CASSLVTLNSGANVLTF. The CDR3 DNA sequence: TGCGCCAGCAGCTTAGTGACACTGAACTCTGGGGCCAACGTCCTGACTTTC.

This clonotype came up a few times. V usage is TRBV20-1 and J usage is TRBJ1-5; a weak D match, TRBD1 (5 bases). There are 14 residues in the CDR3. Trimming shortened V by 6 bases and J by 4 bases, and 16 bases separated the two germline ends. Germline loops: CDR1 DFQATT, CDR2 SNEGSKA (reference sequence). CDR3 nucleotides: TGCAGTGCCAACTGGGGGGATCTTAATCAGCCCCAGCATTTT. Amino acids: CSANWGDLNQPQHF.

V and J are TRBV7-2 and TRBJ2-3; unclear D gene. The CDR3 totals 13 residues. Germline V gene sequence: CDR1 SGHTA, CDR2 FQGNSA. V was trimmed by 5 bases and J by 8 bases, leaving 14 bases between them. CDR3 region: CASSPRAWGTQYF. The CDR3 DNA is TGTGCCAGCAGCCCCCGCGCTTGGGGTACGCAGTATTTT.

The chain recombines TRBV10-3 with TRBJ1-5; D is uncertain. Germline V gives CDR1 ENHRY, CDR2 SYGVKD. This CDR3 region has 14 residues. V lost 6 bases to trimming and J lost 3 bases, with 12 bases between them. The CDR3 DNA reads as TGTGCCATCAGCGATGGACGGAACAATCAGCCCCAGCATTTT. This gives the protein CAISDGRNNQPQHF.

This sequence joins TRBV5-1 and TRBJ2-7; TRBD1 agrees at 8 bases. Looked up from germline, CDR1 is SGHRS and CDR2 is YFSETQ. The J segment lost 4 bases and the V segment lost 4 bases, leaving 10 bases of the junction unmatched. The CDR3 consists of 15 residues. The CDR3 reads CASSLLRQGQYEQYF. CDR3 sequence (DNA): TGCGCCAGCAGCCTCCTTAGACAGGGGCAATACGAGCAGTACTTC.

This sequence joins TRBV5-1 and TRBJ2-7; D may correspond to TRBD1 or TRBD2 (6 bases each). This CDR3 spans 14 amino acids. Trimming took 3 bases from V and 7 from J, leaving 17 bases between them. Germline V gives CDR1 SGHRS, CDR2 YFSETQ. CDR3 DNA sequence: TGCGCCAGCAGCTCGGGGGCCGCGGGGAATGAGCAGTACTTC. This codes for CASSSGAAGNEQYF.

There are a few counts of this clonotype. The chain combines TRBV20-1 with TRBJ1-6; 9 nucleotides match TRBD1. The CDR3 covers 13 residues. The germline V gene encodes CDR1 DFQATT and CDR2 SNEGSKA (reference sequence). Losses at the gene ends were 6 bases for V and 9 bases for J; bases not matched to a gene: 6. The CDR3 region is CSARQGESSPLHF. For the CDR3, the DNA is TGCAGTGCAAGACAGGGGGAGAGTTCACCCCTCCACTTT.